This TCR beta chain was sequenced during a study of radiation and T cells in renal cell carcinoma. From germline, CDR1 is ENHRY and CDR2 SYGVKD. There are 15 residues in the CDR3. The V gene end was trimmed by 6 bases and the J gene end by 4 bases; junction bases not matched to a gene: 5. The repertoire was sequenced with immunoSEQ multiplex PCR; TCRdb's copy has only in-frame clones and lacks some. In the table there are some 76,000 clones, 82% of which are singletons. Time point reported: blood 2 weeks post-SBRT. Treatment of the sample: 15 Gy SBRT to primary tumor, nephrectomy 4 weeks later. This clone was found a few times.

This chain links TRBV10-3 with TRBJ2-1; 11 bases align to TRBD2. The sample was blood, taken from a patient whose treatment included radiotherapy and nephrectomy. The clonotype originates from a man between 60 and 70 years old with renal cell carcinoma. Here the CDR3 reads CAIRLTSGTYNEQFF. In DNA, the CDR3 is TGTGCCATCAGGCTGACTAGCGGGACATACAATGAGCAGTTCTTC.